This is a list of T cell receptor beta chains from one sample in a study of T-cell reconstitution after alpha-beta-depleted transplantation in children. TCRdb analysed the PCR reads with MiXCR anew, one entry per CDR3 protein. The profile shows around 370,000 distinct CDR3 sequences, 10% of them singletons. This specimen consisted of PBMCs from the stem cell graft donor, obtained from the stem cell graft. Source of these receptors: a human donor who donated a stem cell graft to a child with acute lymphoblastic leukemia. The CDR3 runs from the conserved cysteine through the conserved F or W. D genes are given only for firm matches. Only some rows state a clone size, as once, few, many or a class for expanded clones.

len,v_gene,j_gene,d_gene,abundance,CDR3aa,CDR3nt
14,TRBV7-6,TRBJ2-1,-,-,CASSPAGFYNEQFF,TGTGCCAGCAGCCCGGCGGGGTTTTACAATGAGCAGTTCTTC
14,TRBV10-3,TRBJ2-5,-,-,CATSLGGGQETQYF,TGTGCCACATCACTCGGCGGTGGCCAAGAGACCCAGTACTTC
13,TRBV5-1,TRBJ1-2,-,many,CASSLAGRSGYTF,TGCGCCAGCAGCTTGGCCGGGAGGAGTGGCTACACCTTC
17,TRBV12-3/TRBV12-4,TRBJ2-3,-,few,CASSGTVLVVGTDTQYF,TGTGCCAGCAGTGGAACTGTACTGGTCGTGGGCACAGATACGCAGTATTTT
13,TRBV11-2,TRBJ2-7,-,many,CASSLGFRYEQYF,TGTGCCAGCAGCTTAGGGTTTCGGTACGAGCAGTACTTC
14,TRBV10-3,TRBJ2-7,-,few,CAIRLLPQAYEQYF,TGTGCCATCAGGCTACTACCCCAGGCCTACGAGCAGTACTTC
16,TRBV13,TRBJ2-6,-,-,CASSRQENSGANVLTF,TGTGCCAGCAGCCGTCAGGAAAACTCTGGGGCCAACGTCCTGACTTTC
16,TRBV28,TRBJ2-2,TRBD1,few,CASSGTGVPNTGELFF,TGTGCCAGCAGTGGGACAGGCGTTCCGAACACCGGGGAGCTGTTTTTT
12,TRBV28,TRBJ2-7,-,few,CASKEEDYEQYF,TGTGCCAGCAAAGAGGAGGATTACGAGCAGTACTTC
16,TRBV20-1,TRBJ2-2,TRBD2,few,CSAKTSGRALTGELFF,TGCAGTGCTAAGACTAGCGGGAGGGCCTTAACCGGGGAGCTGTTTTTT
15,TRBV15,TRBJ1-5,-,few,CATSLPGTDYQPQHF,TGTGCCACCAGCCTCCCCGGGACGGATTATCAGCCCCAGCATTTT
16,TRBV20-1,TRBJ2-1,TRBD2,few,CSARWYGSGRGNEQFF,TGCAGTGCTAGGTGGTACGGTAGCGGGAGGGGCAATGAGCAGTTCTTC
15,TRBV6-5,TRBJ2-5,-,-,CASSFTLVGQETQYF,TGTGCCAGCAGTTTTACCCTGGTGGGGCAAGAGACCCAGTACTTC
14,TRBV20-1,TRBJ2-5,TRBD1,few,CSATRDRELETQYF,TGCAGTGCTACCAGGGACAGGGAGTTAGAGACCCAGTACTTC
14,TRBV7-3,TRBJ2-3,-,few,CASSLGPRRDTQYF,TGTGCCAGCAGCTTAGGCCCCCGGAGGGATACGCAGTATTTT
15,TRBV5-1,TRBJ2-7,TRBD1,few,CASSLDRGPFYEQYF,TGCGCCAGCAGCTTGGACAGGGGACCTTTCTACGAGCAGTACTTC
13,TRBV20-1,TRBJ2-7,TRBD2,few,CSARHGREYEQYF,TGCAGTGCTAGACACGGGAGGGAATACGAGCAGTACTTC
12,TRBV14,TRBJ2-1,-,few,CASSSGTGMEFF,TGTGCCAGCAGCTCCGGGACGGGGATGGAGTTCTTC
15,TRBV7-2,TRBJ2-3,TRBD1,few,CASSLAGQGIDTQYF,TGTGCCAGCAGCTTAGCGGGACAGGGCATAGATACGCAGTATTTT
17,TRBV11-2,TRBJ2-1,TRBD2,few,CASSLDFGGRDYNEQFF,TGTGCCAGCAGCTTAGATTTCGGCGGGAGGGACTACAATGAGCAGTTCTTC
19,TRBV20-1,TRBJ2-7,TRBD2,many,CSARGLAGVLGVRSYEQYF,TGCAGTGCTAGAGGACTAGCGGGAGTCTTGGGAGTAAGGTCCTACGAGCAGTACTTC
16,TRBV21-1,TRBJ2-7,-,-,CASSREVKRETYEQYF,TGTGCCAGCAGCCGAGAGGTAAAGCGGGAGACCTACGAGCAGTACTTC
16,TRBV5-1,TRBJ2-3,TRBD1,few,CASSFGMGQGIDTQYF,TGCGCCAGCAGCTTCGGCATGGGACAGGGGATAGATACGCAGTATTTT
16,TRBV27,TRBJ2-2,TRBD2,few,CASGLSGRANTGELFF,TGTGCCAGCGGACTTAGCGGGAGGGCCAACACCGGGGAGCTGTTTTTT
14,TRBV20-1,TRBJ1-5,-,-,CSASPGDSNQPQHF,TGCAGTGCGAGCCCGGGGGATAGCAATCAGCCCCAGCATTTT
13,TRBV10-3,TRBJ2-5,TRBD1,many,CASRTGEGETQYF,TGTGCCTCCAGGACAGGGGAGGGAGAGACCCAGTACTTC
14,TRBV15,TRBJ1-1,-,few,CATSRDKGHTEAFF,TGTGCCACCAGCAGAGATAAGGGACACACTGAAGCTTTCTTT
13,TRBV2,TRBJ2-1,TRBD1,-,CASSVRGLHEQFF,TGTGCCAGCAGTGTCAGGGGGCTCCATGAGCAGTTCTTC
12,TRBV27,TRBJ2-3,TRBD2,few,CASRGLAETQYF,TGTGCCAGCAGGGGACTAGCGGAAACGCAGTATTTT
15,TRBV9,TRBJ2-1,-,many,CASSAGDSSYNEQFF,TGTGCCAGCAGCGCGGGGGACAGCTCCTACAATGAGCAGTTCTTC
14,TRBV5-1,TRBJ1-2,-,few,CASSLDVRHYGYTF,TGCGCCAGCAGCTTGGATGTCAGGCATTATGGCTACACCTTC
12,TRBV20-1,TRBJ2-1,-,few,CSAVYQDNEQFF,TGCAGTGCTGTATACCAAGACAATGAGCAGTTCTTC
16,TRBV6-1,TRBJ2-1,TRBD1,few,CASRDWTGPWGDEQFF,TGTGCCAGCAGGGACTGGACAGGGCCGTGGGGGGATGAGCAGTTCTTC
11,TRBV30,TRBJ2-1,-,many,CAWSAYNEQFF,TGTGCCTGGAGTGCATACAATGAGCAGTTCTTC
15,TRBV2,TRBJ2-3,-,-,CASSEALEDTDTQYF,TGTGCCAGCAGTGAAGCGCTTGAGGACACAGATACGCAGTATTTT
15,TRBV4-2,TRBJ2-1,-,-,CASSQDWGSYNEQFF,TGTGCCAGCAGCCAAGATTGGGGCTCCTACAATGAGCAGTTCTTC
12,TRBV20-1,TRBJ2-7,-,-,CCAIGTHPEQYF,TGCTGTGCTATCGGGACACATCCCGAGCAGTACTTC
17,TRBV27,TRBJ2-3,-,-,CASSPIRGPWSTDTQYF,TGTGCCAGCAGTCCTATCAGAGGCCCTTGGAGCACAGATACGCAGTATTTT
17,TRBV5-4,TRBJ2-2,TRBD1,few,CASSSGTGGPNTGELFF,TGTGCCAGCAGCTCCGGGACAGGGGGCCCGAACACCGGGGAGCTGTTTTTT
15,TRBV2,TRBJ2-5,TRBD2,-,CASSGAGGPRETQYF,TGTGCCAGCAGCGGAGCGGGAGGGCCGAGAGAGACCCAGTACTTC
17,TRBV5-1,TRBJ2-2,TRBD1,-,CASSLTGRTGATGELFF,TGCGCCAGCAGCTTGACGGGCCGGACAGGGGCCACCGGGGAGCTGTTTTTT
16,TRBV3-1,TRBJ1-5,-,few,CASSQGSPDSNQPQHF,TGTGCCAGCAGCCAAGGCAGTCCCGATAGCAATCAGCCCCAGCATTTT
15,TRBV4-3,TRBJ2-5,TRBD2,few,CASSQDGSGIETQYF,TGCGCCAGCAGCCAAGATGGTAGCGGGATTGAGACCCAGTACTTC
11,TRBV10-3,TRBJ2-3,-,few,CAIRLTDTQYF,TGTGCCATCCGACTCACAGATACGCAGTATTTT
14,TRBV29-1,TRBJ1-1,-,few,CSVVGGDLNTEAFF,TGCAGCGTTGTGGGGGGGGACTTGAACACTGAAGCTTTCTTT
13,TRBV6-1,TRBJ2-1,TRBD2,-,CASRRLAGSWDFF,TGTGCCAGCAGGCGACTAGCGGGAAGTTGGGACTTCTTC
16,TRBV12-3/TRBV12-4,TRBJ2-2,TRBD2,few,CASRTWLAVNTGELFF,TGTGCCAGCAGGACGTGGCTAGCGGTAAACACCGGGGAGCTGTTTTTT
18,TRBV27,TRBJ1-1,-,-,CASSLRNPGRPEIGEAFF,TGTGCCAGCAGTCTGAGGAACCCGGGACGCCCGGAGATTGGGGAAGCTTTCTTT
13,TRBV9,TRBJ1-1,-,few,CASSVGIWTEAFF,TGTGCCAGCAGCGTGGGAATTTGGACTGAAGCTTTCTTT